These 23 T cell receptor beta chains were sequenced from one sample in a study of cytomegalovirus exposure and HLA in healthy donors. Primers: 60 Vbeta forward and 13 Jbeta reverse. Measured with immunoSEQ multiplex PCR; TCRdb has only the in-frame clones, and not every one. The table records approximately 170,000 clones, roughly 80% of them present only once. Sequencing was done on a sample of PBMCs. Receptors were obtained from a woman between 18 and 30 years old in good health and CMV-seronegative.

This chain links TRBV11-3 with TRBJ1-6; the match to TRBD1 covers 9 bases. Losses at the gene ends were 5 bases for V and 7 bases for J; bases not matched to a gene: 3. The CDR3 contains 14 residues. From germline, CDR1 is SGHNT and CDR2 YENEEA. The chain's CDR3 is CASSTGTGNSPLHF. For the CDR3, the DNA is TGTGCCAGCAGCACCGGGACAGGGAATTCACCCCTCCACTTT. The variable domain in full, completed from reference TRBV11-3 and TRBJ1-6, reads EAGVVQSPRYKIIEKKQPVAFWCNPISGHNTLYWYLQNLGQGPELLIRYENEEAVDDSQLPKDRFSAERLKGVDSTLKIQPAELGDSAVYLCASSTGTGNSPLHFGNGTRLTVT.

The V and J genes are TRBV7-2 and TRBJ2-1; 10 nucleotides align to TRBD2. The CDR3 length is 16 residues. The V gene's germline CDR1 is SGHTA and CDR2 FQGNSA. V dropped 3 bases and J dropped 7; count of bases not matched to a gene: 9. CDR3: CASSFLSGRAGNEQFF. The CDR3 DNA reads as TGTGCCAGCAGCTTCTTGAGCGGGAGGGCCGGGAATGAGCAGTTCTTC.

Points on this clone: The same CDR3 can be traced to other DNA sequences in this sample. This rearrangement joins TRBV9 to TRBJ1-1; the match to TRBD1 covers 7 bases. Germline V gene data show CDR1 as SGDLS and CDR2 as YYNGEE. After removal of 3 bases from V and 0 bases from J, the junction contained 2 bases not matched to a gene. This CDR3 spans 14 amino acids. The CDR3 nucleotides are TGTGCCAGCAGCGGGGGACAGTTGAACACTGAAGCTTTCTTT. Translating it yields CASSGGQLNTEAFF.

The chain carries TRBV28 and TRBJ1-5; a weak D match, TRBD1 (6 bases). The CDR3 loop spans 16 amino acids. Germline CDR1 MDHEN, CDR2 SYDVKM. The V end was cut by 1 base, the J end by 3 bases, with 13 bases between. CDR3: CASSLFGGGSNQPQHF. CDR3 in DNA: TGTGCCAGCAGTTTATTTGGGGGGGGCTCCAATCAGCCCCAGCATTTT. The full variable domain, its missing parts supplied by reference TRBV28 and TRBJ1-5, is DVKVTQSSRYLVKRTGEKVFLECVQDMDHENMFWYRQDPGLGLRLIYFSYDVKMKEKGDIPEGYSVSREKKERFSLILESASTNQTSMYLCASSLFGGGSNQPQHFGDGTRLSIL.

The V call is TRBV6-6, the J call TRBJ1-1, with 7 bases lining up with TRBD1. Germline values: CDR1 MNHNY, CDR2 SVGAGI (reference sequence). V trimming: 4 bases; J trimming: 4 bases; junction bases outside the gene matches: 9. The CDR3 runs 15 residues. CDR3 sequence reads: CASSSPTGYGTEAFF. Written as DNA, the CDR3 is TGTGCCAGCAGTTCCCCGACAGGGTACGGCACTGAAGCTTTCTTT.

The CDR3 bases are TGTGCCAGCAGTCAAGGACAGGGTAGGAGTTTCGGCACTGAAGCTTTCTTT. Its protein is CASSQGQGRSFGTEAFF. The rearrangement uses TRBV6-1 and TRBJ1-1; 8 positions agree with TRBD1. Germline values: CDR1 MNHNS, CDR2 SASEGT. With V trimmed by 5 bases and J by 4 bases, 15 bases remained unmatched. The CDR3 length is 17 residues.

The chain is built from TRBV7-9 and TRBJ2-7, with 7 bases that match TRBD2. This CDR3 comprises 14 residues. V lost 0 bases, J lost 5 bases, and 4 bases stayed unmatched. Looked up from germline, CDR1 is SEHNR and CDR2 is FQNEAQ (reference sequence). CDR3 in amino acids: CASSLAGRVHEQYF. CDR3 coding DNA: TGTGCCAGCAGCTTAGCGGGGAGGGTACACGAGCAGTACTTC. Supplemented by reference TRBV7-9 and TRBJ2-7, the full variable domain reads DTGVSQNPRHKITKRGQNVTFRCDPISEHNRLYWYRQTLGQGPEFLTYFQNEAQLEKSRLLSDRFSAERPKGSFSTLEIQRTEQGDSAMYLCASSLAGRVHEQYFGPGTRLTVT.

V usage is TRBV7-9 and J usage is TRBJ1-5; D is uncertain. Germline assignment: CDR1 SEHNR and CDR2 FQNEAQ (reference sequence). The CDR3 is 15 amino acids. Trimming removed 6 bases from V and 3 bases from J, with 15 bases in between. In DNA form, the CDR3 reads TGTGCCAGCAGTAGTGAGAGGGAAACCAATCAGCCCCAGCATTTT. Translating it yields CASSSERETNQPQHF.

Only one count was recorded for this clone. The genes are TRBV5-6 and TRBJ2-1; 7 bases map to TRBD1. The V gene's germline CDR1 is SGHDT and CDR2 YYEEEE. V lost 4 bases and J lost 2; bases outside the gene matches: 6. This CDR3 is built from 15 residues. The CDR3 loop is CASSLGGPPYNEQFF. The CDR3 DNA sequence: TGTGCCAGCAGCCTAGGGGGCCCCCCCTACAATGAGCAGTTCTTC.

This clone was seen only once. V gene TRBV30 combines with J gene TRBJ1-1; D gene unclear. V lost 5 bases and J 0 bases, leaving 13 bases between the germline ends. Germline V gene sequence: CDR1 GTSNPN, CDR2 SVGIG (reference sequence). This CDR3 is built from 14 residues. DNA for the CDR3: TGTGCCTGGGTGAGAAAGATAATGAACACTGAAGCTTTCTTT. It is translated as CAWVRKIMNTEAFF.

The chain joins TRBV6-5 to TRBJ2-1; the D gene is possibly TRBD2 (6 bases). The V end was cut by 2 bases, the J end by 4 bases, with 9 bases between. CDR3 length equals 14 residues. Germline CDR1 MNHEY, CDR2 SVGAGI. The CDR3 protein is CASSYRGMYNEQFF. The CDR3 DNA reads TGTGCCAGCAGTTACCGGGGGATGTACAATGAGCAGTTCTTC.

The rearrangement joins TRBV7-2 to TRBJ2-5, with TRBD2 matching over 11 bases. Germline V CDR1 and CDR2: SGHTA, FQGNSA. The CDR3 extends over 15 amino acids. The V segment lost 3 bases and the J segment 6 bases; nucleotides outside the gene matches: 6. The CDR3 sequence is CASSFRLAGGQTQYF. The CDR3, as DNA: TGTGCCAGCAGCTTCCGTCTAGCGGGGGGCCAGACCCAGTACTTC.

The genes are TRBV7-2 and TRBJ2-1, with D possibly TRBD2 on 5 matching bases. This CDR3 is built from 11 residues. Germline V gene lookup returns CDR1 SGHTA and CDR2 FQGNSA. Trimming pared 3 bases from V and 10 bases from J, leaving 7 bases between. DNA for the CDR3: TGTGCCAGCAGCTTCGAGGGAGAGCAGTTCTTC. Translated, it gives CASSFEGEQFF. The variable domain in full, completed from reference TRBV7-2 and TRBJ2-1, reads GAGVSQSPSNKVTEKGKDVELRCDPISGHTALYWYRQSLGQGLEFLIYFQGNSAPDKSGLPSDRFSAERTGGSVSTLTIQRTQQEDSAVYLCASSFEGEQFFGPGTRLTVL.

This clone was observed once. The rearrangement uses TRBV28 and TRBJ1-4, with TRBD1 as a possible D gene (6 bases). Trimming removed 4 bases at V and 2 bases at J, with 14 bases between. This CDR3 contains 16 residues. Germline CDR1 reads MDHEN; CDR2 reads SYDVKM. The CDR3 DNA sequence: TGTGCCAGCAGTTACGTGGGGGGGGCCACTAATGAAAAACTGTTTTTT. Translating gives CASSYVGGATNEKLFF.

The chain couples TRBV2 to TRBJ2-7; possibly TRBD1 for D (5 bases). The CDR3 loop spans 14 amino acids. CDR1 SNHLY and CDR2 FYNNEI come from the germline V gene. Trimming took 7 bases from V and 2 from J, leaving 15 bases between them. The CDR3 protein is CASNRGPRTYEQYF. The CDR3 DNA sequence: TGTGCCAGCAATAGGGGTCCCCGAACCTACGAGCAGTACTTC.

The V call is TRBV4-1, the J call TRBJ2-7; a weak D match, TRBD1 (5 bases). The CDR3 is 16 residues long. Trimming shortened V by 6 bases and J by 3 bases, and 21 bases separated the two germline ends. Germline CDR1 is MGHRA and CDR2 is YSYEKL. Written as DNA, the CDR3 is TGCGCCAGCAGGGCCGCCGGAACAGGTTCCAACTACGAGCAGTACTTC. Protein product: CASRAAGTGSNYEQYF.

V and J are TRBV7-9 and TRBJ2-7; D not certain. Trimming took off 5 bases at V and 2 bases at J, with 4 bases between the two ends. Germline V gene data show CDR1 as SEHNR and CDR2 as FQNEAQ (reference sequence). There are 11 residues in the CDR3. The CDR3 reads CASSPAYEQYF. Written as DNA, the CDR3 is TGTGCCAGCAGCCCTGCCTACGAGCAGTACTTC.

The CDR3 sequence is CASSQTRREQYF. CDR3 nucleotides: TGTGCCAGCAGCCAAACCCGAAGAGAGCAGTATTTT. The rearrangement uses TRBV13 and TRBJ2-3; no definite D call. This CDR3 is built from 12 residues. The V end was cut by 5 bases, the J end by 11 bases, with 14 bases between. Germline V lookup: CDR1 PRHDT, CDR2 FYEKMQ (reference sequence).

V and J are TRBV9 and TRBJ2-2; 10 bases fit TRBD2. This CDR3 comprises 15 residues. Germline V gene sequence: CDR1 SGDLS, CDR2 YYNGEE. J gave up 6 bases and V 1 base, and 3 bases lay outside the gene matches. As DNA, the CDR3 is TGTGCCAGCAGCGTAAGCGGGGGGGCCCCCGGGGAGCTGTTTTTT. Translating gives CASSVSGGAPGELFF.

The chain uses TRBV7-3 and TRBJ1-2; TRBD1 matches 9 bases. Germline loops: CDR1 SGHTA, CDR2 FQGTGA. The CDR3 sequence is 13 residues long. V was pared by 3 bases and J by 6 bases, with 2 bases of the junction left unmatched. The CDR3 nucleotides are TGTGCCAGCAGCTTTAGGACAGGGGATGGCTACACCTTC. Residues: CASSFRTGDGYTF.

V usage is TRBV15 and J usage is TRBJ1-1, with 7 positions matching TRBD1. Trimming cost V 4 bases and J 1 base; bases outside gene matches: 3. The CDR3 extends over 14 amino acids. Germline lookup yields CDR1 LNHNV and CDR2 YYDKDF (reference sequence). CDR3 DNA sequence: TGTGCCACCAGCACACGGACAGGGAACACTGAAGCTTTCTTT. Its translation: CATSTRTGNTEAFF.

This clone has a handful of counts. CDR3: CSVGTSGRAGPEQFF. The CDR3 DNA reads as TGCAGCGTGGGGACTAGCGGGAGGGCCGGGCCAGAGCAGTTCTTC. This chain connects TRBV29-1 to TRBJ2-1; 16 bases line up with TRBD2. The germline V gene has CDR1 SQVTM and CDR2 ANQGSEA. V shed 6 bases and J 10 bases; nucleotides not matched to a gene: 9. The CDR3 is made up of 15 amino acids.

This clone was seen more than once but under ten times. V gene TRBV18 combines with J gene TRBJ2-6; 7 bases map to TRBD2. CDR1 and CDR2 from the germline V gene are KGHSH and LQKENI. This CDR3 is 15 amino acids long. Trimming removed 3 bases from V and 4 bases from J; junction bases left unmatched: 3. In DNA, the CDR3 is TGTGCCAGCTCACCCAAACTAGCGGGGGCCAACGTCCTGACTTTC. Translated: CASSPKLAGANVLTF.